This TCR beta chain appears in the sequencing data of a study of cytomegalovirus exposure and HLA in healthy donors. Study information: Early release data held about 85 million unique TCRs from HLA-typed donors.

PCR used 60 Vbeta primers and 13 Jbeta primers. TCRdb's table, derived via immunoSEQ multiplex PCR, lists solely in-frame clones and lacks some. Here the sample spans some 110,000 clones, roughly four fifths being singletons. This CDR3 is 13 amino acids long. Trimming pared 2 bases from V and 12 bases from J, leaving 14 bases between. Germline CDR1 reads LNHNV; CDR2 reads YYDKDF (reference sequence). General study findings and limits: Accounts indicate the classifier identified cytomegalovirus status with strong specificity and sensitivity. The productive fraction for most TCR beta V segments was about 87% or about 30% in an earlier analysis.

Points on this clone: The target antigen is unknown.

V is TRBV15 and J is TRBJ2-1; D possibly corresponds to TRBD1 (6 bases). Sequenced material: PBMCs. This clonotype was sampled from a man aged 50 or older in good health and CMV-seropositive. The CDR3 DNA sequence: TGTGCCACCAGCAGATCCGAGGGGGAAGGGCAGTTCTTC. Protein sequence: CATSRSEGEGQFF.